Following are 23 T cell receptor beta chains from one sample sequenced in a study of blood T cell repertoires in COVID-19. This table comes from immunoSEQ multiplex PCR, and its TCRdb copy is limited to in-frame clones, with some not included. Among roughly 240,000 clones, 85% were seen once, and the ten largest hold 4% to 6%. The sequencing sample was made of peripheral blood. Every receptor here comes from a man in his fifties or sixties with COVID-19, enrolled during active disease.

The chain couples TRBV7-2 to TRBJ2-7; 8 bases fit TRBD2. V shed 2 bases, J shed 4 bases, and the junction held 4 bases outside the gene matches. Looked up from germline, CDR1 is SGHTA and CDR2 is FQGNSA. The CDR3 covers 14 residues. CDR3 bases: TGTGCCAGCAGCTTAAGCGGGGGTAGGTACGAGCAGTACTTC. Translated, it gives CASSLSGGRYEQYF.

The chain recombines TRBV5-1 with TRBJ1-2, with 11 bases that match TRBD1. This CDR3 has 15 amino acids. V lost 1 base, J lost 8 bases, and 7 bases stayed unmatched. The germline gives CDR1 SGHRS, CDR2 YFSETQ. The CDR3, as DNA: TGCGCCAGCAGCTTGAGGACAGGGGGCGCGAAAGGCTACACCTTC. Its protein is CASSLRTGGAKGYTF.

V gene TRBV5-4 combines with J gene TRBJ2-5; D gene uncertain. Germline-derived CDR1 and CDR2 are SGHNT and YYREEE (reference sequence). CDR3 size: 14 residues. Trimming removed 1 base at V and 2 bases at J, with 9 bases between. CDR3 DNA: TGTGCCAGCAGCTTGAAAATGACTCAAGAGACCCAGTACTTC. Residues: CASSLKMTQETQYF.

V is TRBV6-5 and J is TRBJ1-6; no definite D call. This CDR3 spans 12 amino acids. Germline loops: CDR1 MNHEY, CDR2 SVGAGI. V dropped 7 bases and J dropped 8 bases, with 9 bases sitting between them. CDR3 nucleotide sequence: TGTGCCAGCAAACGGGGAGATTCACCCCTCCACTTT. This codes for CASKRGDSPLHF.

Only one count was recorded for this clone. This rearrangement joins TRBV27 to TRBJ2-7; D is unresolved. The CDR3 consists of 13 residues. Trimming left V 3 bases short and J 0 bases short, with 6 bases between. Germline CDR1 and CDR2: MNHEY and SMNVEV (reference sequence). The CDR3 region is CASSLQASYEQYF. CDR3 bases: TGTGCCAGCAGTTTGCAGGCCTCCTACGAGCAGTACTTC.

V and J are TRBV19 and TRBJ1-4; perhaps TRBD1 as D (6 bases). Trimming left V 3 bases short and J 8 bases short, with 13 bases between. Germline V gene sequence: CDR1 LNHDA, CDR2 SQIVND (reference sequence). The CDR3 contains 14 residues. CDR3 protein: CASSINTGPEKLFF. The CDR3 DNA reads TGTGCCAGTAGTATCAACACAGGGCCGGAAAAACTGTTTTTT.

The CDR3 bases are TGTGCCAGCAGCTTGGGTGCCGAACTTGCCACAGATACGCAGTATTTT. Translation: CASSLGAELATDTQYF. The gene calls are TRBV5-4 and TRBJ2-3; D call uncertain. V gave up 0 bases and J gave up 2 bases, with 13 bases separating them. CDR1 is SGHNT and CDR2 is YYREEE in the germline V gene (reference sequence). CDR3 length: 16 amino acids. Based on the CDR3 plus reference TRBV5-4 and TRBJ2-3, the full variable domain is ETGVTQSPTHLIKTRGQQVTLRCSSQSGHNTVSWYQQALGQGPQFIFQYYREEENGRGNFPPRFSGLQFPNYSSELNVNALELDDSALYLCASSLGAELATDTQYFGPGTRLTVL.

The rearrangement links TRBV5-4 to TRBJ1-1; TRBD1 matches at 7 bases. Germline V CDR1 and CDR2: SGHNT, YYREEE (reference sequence). Trimming removed 9 bases from V and 7 bases from J; junction bases left unmatched: 12. The CDR3 runs 13 residues. The chain's CDR3 is CATRGLPSLEAFF. The CDR3, as DNA: TGTGCCACAAGGGGGCTGCCCTCTCTTGAAGCTTTCTTT.

The chain is built from TRBV7-6 and TRBJ1-1; 11 nucleotides agree with TRBD1. V shed 5 bases, J shed 1 base, and the junction held 3 bases outside the gene matches. From germline, CDR1 is SGHVS and CDR2 FNYEAQ. The CDR3 has 15 amino acids. In DNA form, the CDR3 reads TGTGCCAGCAGCCCTGGGACAGGGGGGAACACTGAAGCTTTCTTT. It specifies CASSPGTGGNTEAFF.

The chain is built from TRBV10-3 and TRBJ2-1, with TRBD2 matching 8 bases. There are 13 residues in the CDR3. Germline V gene lookup returns CDR1 ENHRY and CDR2 SYGVKD. The ends lost 10 bases at V and 5 bases at J; junction bases unmatched: 7. CDR3 protein: CATRGGPDNEQFF. The CDR3 nucleotides are TGTGCCACACGGGGGGGCCCCGACAATGAGCAGTTCTTC.

A single count supports this clone. The junction departs from the called germline gene at one end, perhaps through a read error. J is TRBJ1-4 and V is TRBV18; D is uncertain. CDR3 size: 12 residues. Germline lookup yields CDR1 KGHSH and CDR2 LQKENI. CDR3 sequence reads: CASSPSNENLFF. CDR3 DNA sequence: TGTGCCAGCTCACCTTCTAATGAAAACCTGTTTTTT.

The chain is built from TRBV2 and TRBJ2-7; no reliable D call. Germline CDR1 SNHLY, CDR2 FYNNEI. This CDR3 has 12 amino acids. V dropped 6 bases and J dropped 6 bases, with 12 bases sitting between them. The CDR3 nucleotides read TGTGCCAGCAGCGTTGAAGTTAGCGAGCAGTACTTC. The encoded protein is CASSVEVSEQYF.

The V call is TRBV6-2 or TRBV6-3, the J call TRBJ1-1; perhaps TRBD1 as D (5 bases). The V and J ends lost 5 bases and 7 bases respectively, with 14 bases between them. This CDR3 contains 13 residues. Germline CDR1 MNHEY, CDR2 SVGEGT. In nucleotides, the CDR3 is TGTGCCAGCAGTCCCCGGAGGGGCAGTGAAGCTTTCTTT. Translating gives CASSPRRGSEAFF.

This rearrangement joins TRBV6-5 to TRBJ2-2; 7 nucleotides agree with TRBD1. Germline CDR1 reads MNHEY; CDR2 reads SVGAGI. V lost 4 bases and J lost 1; bases outside the gene matches: 6. The CDR3 totals 16 residues. CDR3 loop: CASSFFRTGNTGELFF. The CDR3 DNA follows: TGTGCCAGCAGTTTCTTTAGGACAGGGAACACCGGGGAGCTGTTTTTT.

The chain has TRBV3-1 (or the pseudogene TRBV3-2) and TRBJ2-2, with D possibly TRBD2 on 6 matching bases. V was trimmed by 2 bases and J by 5 bases, leaving 12 bases between them. Germline loops: CDR1 LGHDT, CDR2 YNNKEL (reference sequence). The CDR3 totals 15 residues. CDR3 residues: CASSQPSVRTGELFF. DNA of the CDR3: TGTGCCAGCAGCCAACCTAGCGTTAGGACCGGGGAGCTGTTTTTT.

The chain's CDR3 is CASFPGQGEADTQYF. The CDR3 DNA reads TGTGCCAGCTTTCCGGGACAGGGGGAAGCAGATACGCAGTATTTT. V is TRBV14 and J is TRBJ2-3, with 11 bases that match TRBD1. The CDR3 sequence is 15 residues long. The germline V gene encodes CDR1 SGHDN and CDR2 FVKESK. V lost 8 bases, J lost 4 bases, and 8 bases stayed unmatched.

The V gene is TRBV25-1, the J gene TRBJ2-7; 14 positions match TRBD2. The germline V gene has CDR1 MGHDK and CDR2 SYGVNS. V was pared by 7 bases and J by 3 bases, with 14 bases of the junction left unmatched. The CDR3 extends over 18 amino acids. CDR3 sequence (DNA): TGTGCCAGCACCAGGATGACTAGCGGGGGGGCCCGGAGCTACGAGCAGTACTTC. Translating it yields CASTRMTSGGARSYEQYF.

This clone was observed once. J is TRBJ1-3 and V is TRBV12-3 or TRBV12-4; possibly TRBD1 for D (5 bases). CDR3 size: 13 residues. With 6 bases removed from V and 4 bases from J, the gap between germline ends came to 10 bases. The CDR3 region has the DNA TGTGCCAGCAGGGGAGGGGCAGGAAACACCATATATTTT. This sequence encodes CASRGGAGNTIYF.

This chain joins TRBV3-1 (or the pseudogene TRBV3-2) and TRBJ1-2, with D hard to call. The length of the CDR3 is 15 residues. Germline assignment: CDR1 LGHDT and CDR2 YNNKEL (reference sequence). Between the trimmed V and J ends, which lost 0 bases and 2 bases, there was a span of 10 bases. The CDR3 is CASSQDGRRNYGYTF. The CDR3 region has the DNA TGTGCCAGCAGCCAAGACGGGAGAAGGAACTATGGCTACACCTTC.

The chain joins TRBV4-1 to TRBJ2-7; weak D call: TRBD2 (6 bases). CDR1 is MGHRA, CDR2 YSYEKL, per germline. Trimming left V 3 bases short and J 0 bases short, with 15 bases between. This CDR3 comprises 16 residues. CDR3 coding DNA: TGCGCCAGCAGCCACCTCGGGGGTTTGGGCTCCTACGAGCAGTACTTC. Its translation: CASSHLGGLGSYEQYF.

The V gene is TRBV5-1, the J gene TRBJ2-3, with 13 positions matching TRBD2. The ends lost 2 bases at V and 1 base at J; junction bases unmatched: 10. Germline CDR1 reads SGHRS; CDR2 reads YFSETQ. The CDR3 is 19 amino acids. The CDR3 is CASSFDPLAGGRGTDTQYF. The CDR3, as DNA: TGCGCCAGCAGCTTTGACCCACTAGCGGGGGGGCGTGGCACAGATACGCAGTATTTT.

This clone occurred a few times. This chain connects TRBV10-1 to TRBJ2-7, with D unresolved. The CDR3 has 13 residues. V shed 6 bases and J shed 2 bases, with 11 bases lying between them. CDR1 and CDR2 from the germline V gene are WNHNN and SYGVQD (reference sequence). CDR3 loop: CASSPGSTYEQYF. For the CDR3, the DNA is TGCGCCAGCAGCCCAGGATCCACCTACGAGCAGTACTTC.

This sequence joins TRBV14 and TRBJ2-2, with TRBD2 matching over 11 bases. V trimming: 2 bases; J trimming: 0 bases; junction bases outside the gene matches: 5. The CDR3 totals 18 residues. The germline CDR1 and CDR2 sequences are SGHDN and FVKESK. This CDR3 reads CASSQLAGGNSNTGELFF. The CDR3 DNA sequence: TGTGCCAGCAGCCAACTAGCGGGGGGCAACTCGAACACCGGGGAGCTGTTTTTT. The full variable domain, completed using reference TRBV14 and TRBJ2-2, is EAGVTQFPSHSVIEKGQTVTLRCDPISGHDNLYWYRRVMGKEIKFLLHFVKESKQDESGMPNNRFLAERTGGTYSTLKVQPAELEDSGVYFCASSQLAGGNSNTGELFFGEGSRLTVL.